Each of the 12 T cell receptor beta chains below was sequenced from the same sample in a study of blood T cell repertoires in COVID-19. Method: immunoSEQ multiplex PCR; TCRdb's copy keeps in-frame clones and lacks some. The sample shows 130,000 to 150,000 clones, roughly 90% of them seen only once. The sequencing input was PBMCs or T cells enriched from blood (not recorded which). All receptors come from a woman in her thirties with acute COVID-19.

The rearrangement joins TRBV3-1 (or the pseudogene TRBV3-2) to TRBJ2-7; 11 positions agree with TRBD2. The junction had 1 base not matched to a gene; V was cut back by 6 bases and J by 3 bases. Germline V lookup: CDR1 LGHDT, CDR2 YNNKEL (reference sequence). This CDR3 has 13 residues. CDR3 residues: CASRGLADYEQYF. CDR3 nucleotides: TGTGCCAGCAGGGGACTAGCGGACTACGAGCAGTACTTC.

The chain employs TRBV5-1 and TRBJ2-5; maybe TRBD1 (6 bases). CDR1 is SGHRS, CDR2 YFSETQ, per germline. The CDR3 is 16 amino acids. V gave up 0 bases and J gave up 5 bases, with 17 bases separating them. The CDR3 reads CASSLEWRLGAETQYF. Written as DNA, the CDR3 is TGCGCCAGCAGCTTGGAGTGGCGTCTGGGGGCGGAGACCCAGTACTTC.

This clone was found a few times. The chain employs TRBV21-1 and TRBJ1-6. TRBV21-1 is annotated as a pseudogene. This CDR3 spans 15 amino acids. CDR3 coding DNA: TGTGCCAGCAGCAGACACGGGAGGGGGGACTCACCCCTCCACTTT. Its translation: CASSRHGRGDSPLHF.

V is TRBV10-2 and J is TRBJ2-7; 8 nucleotides line up with TRBD2. Germline-derived CDR1 and CDR2 are WSHSY and SAAADI. With 8 bases clipped from V and 6 bases from J, the junction kept 12 bases outside the gene matches. CDR3 length: 14 amino acids. CDR3 residues: CASLIAGWESEQYF. For the CDR3, the DNA is TGCGCCAGCCTTATAGCGGGATGGGAGAGCGAGCAGTACTTC.

The rearrangement links TRBV5-1 to TRBJ2-5; maybe TRBD2 (5 bases). The CDR3 covers 16 residues. Trimming stripped 4 bases from V and 5 bases from J, with 21 bases between. CDR1 and CDR2 (germline): SGHRS, YFSETQ. CDR3 region: CASSHPSGPGRETQYF. The CDR3 DNA sequence: TGCGCCAGCAGCCACCCAAGCGGACCCGGTAGGGAGACCCAGTACTTC.

The rearrangement uses TRBV6-6 and TRBJ1-2; the D gene is possibly TRBD1 (6 bases). CDR3 length: 13 residues. Trimming took off 6 bases at V and 6 bases at J, with 14 bases between the two ends. Germline-derived CDR1 and CDR2 are MNHNY and SVGAGI (reference sequence). CDR3 nucleotide sequence: TGTGCCAGCAGCACATCAGGGGAAGATGGCTACACCTTC. This translates into CASSTSGEDGYTF.

The chain employs TRBV9 and TRBJ1-4; 7 bases are shared with TRBD1. Looked up from germline, CDR1 is SGDLS and CDR2 is YYNGEE. Unmatched junction bases numbered 17, after V lost 5 bases and J lost 4 bases. The CDR3 extends over 18 amino acids. CDR3 sequence (DNA): TGTGCCAGCAGTGAAACGACAGGGACTCCGCTACTTAATGAAAAACTGTTTTTT. Protein sequence: CASSETTGTPLLNEKLFF.

DNA for the CDR3: TGTGCCAGCACCGGGACTAGCGGGATCACCGGGGAGCTGTTTTTT. Translating gives CASTGTSGITGELFF. The chain links TRBV19 to TRBJ2-2, with 13 bases that match TRBD2. Trimming removed 9 bases from V and 4 bases from J; junction bases left unmatched: 5. The CDR3 covers 15 residues. CDR1 and CDR2 from the germline V gene are LNHDA and SQIVND (reference sequence).

The chain has TRBV18 and TRBJ1-5, with a tentative D call TRBD1 (6 bases). Trimming shortened V by 5 bases and J by 1 base, and 12 bases separated the two germline ends. This CDR3 comprises 15 residues. Per germline, CDR1 KGHSH and CDR2 LQKENI. CDR3 sequence: CASSEQGVSNQPQHF. The DNA for the CDR3 is TGTGCCAGCTCAGAACAGGGAGTAAGCAATCAGCCCCAGCATTTT.

V is TRBV14 and J is TRBJ2-1, with TRBD2 matching 9 bases. The length of the CDR3 is 16 residues. Germline V CDR1 and CDR2: SGHDN, FVKESK. V shed 1 base and J 6 bases; nucleotides not matched to a gene: 7. The CDR3 sequence is CASSQGASGIFNEQFF. CDR3 DNA sequence: TGTGCCAGCAGCCAAGGAGCTAGCGGGATATTCAATGAGCAGTTCTTC.

In nucleotides, the CDR3 is TGTGCCAGCAGTCTCAGCCCGAGACTGAGCTCCTACAATGAGCAGTTCTTC. Protein sequence: CASSLSPRLSSYNEQFF. J is TRBJ2-1 and V is TRBV27; no clear D gene. Trimming pared 5 bases from V and 0 bases from J, leaving 17 bases between. CDR3 length: 17 amino acids. From germline, CDR1 is MNHEY and CDR2 SMNVEV (reference sequence).

The chain recombines TRBV29-1 with TRBJ1-2; perhaps TRBD1 as D (5 bases). Germline CDR1 is SQVTM and CDR2 is ANQGSEA. Trimming took 3 bases from V and 6 from J, leaving 14 bases between them. The CDR3 is 13 amino acids. The CDR3, as DNA: TGCAGCGTTGAGGTAATGGTAGGGGATGGCTACACCTTC. Amino acids: CSVEVMVGDGYTF.